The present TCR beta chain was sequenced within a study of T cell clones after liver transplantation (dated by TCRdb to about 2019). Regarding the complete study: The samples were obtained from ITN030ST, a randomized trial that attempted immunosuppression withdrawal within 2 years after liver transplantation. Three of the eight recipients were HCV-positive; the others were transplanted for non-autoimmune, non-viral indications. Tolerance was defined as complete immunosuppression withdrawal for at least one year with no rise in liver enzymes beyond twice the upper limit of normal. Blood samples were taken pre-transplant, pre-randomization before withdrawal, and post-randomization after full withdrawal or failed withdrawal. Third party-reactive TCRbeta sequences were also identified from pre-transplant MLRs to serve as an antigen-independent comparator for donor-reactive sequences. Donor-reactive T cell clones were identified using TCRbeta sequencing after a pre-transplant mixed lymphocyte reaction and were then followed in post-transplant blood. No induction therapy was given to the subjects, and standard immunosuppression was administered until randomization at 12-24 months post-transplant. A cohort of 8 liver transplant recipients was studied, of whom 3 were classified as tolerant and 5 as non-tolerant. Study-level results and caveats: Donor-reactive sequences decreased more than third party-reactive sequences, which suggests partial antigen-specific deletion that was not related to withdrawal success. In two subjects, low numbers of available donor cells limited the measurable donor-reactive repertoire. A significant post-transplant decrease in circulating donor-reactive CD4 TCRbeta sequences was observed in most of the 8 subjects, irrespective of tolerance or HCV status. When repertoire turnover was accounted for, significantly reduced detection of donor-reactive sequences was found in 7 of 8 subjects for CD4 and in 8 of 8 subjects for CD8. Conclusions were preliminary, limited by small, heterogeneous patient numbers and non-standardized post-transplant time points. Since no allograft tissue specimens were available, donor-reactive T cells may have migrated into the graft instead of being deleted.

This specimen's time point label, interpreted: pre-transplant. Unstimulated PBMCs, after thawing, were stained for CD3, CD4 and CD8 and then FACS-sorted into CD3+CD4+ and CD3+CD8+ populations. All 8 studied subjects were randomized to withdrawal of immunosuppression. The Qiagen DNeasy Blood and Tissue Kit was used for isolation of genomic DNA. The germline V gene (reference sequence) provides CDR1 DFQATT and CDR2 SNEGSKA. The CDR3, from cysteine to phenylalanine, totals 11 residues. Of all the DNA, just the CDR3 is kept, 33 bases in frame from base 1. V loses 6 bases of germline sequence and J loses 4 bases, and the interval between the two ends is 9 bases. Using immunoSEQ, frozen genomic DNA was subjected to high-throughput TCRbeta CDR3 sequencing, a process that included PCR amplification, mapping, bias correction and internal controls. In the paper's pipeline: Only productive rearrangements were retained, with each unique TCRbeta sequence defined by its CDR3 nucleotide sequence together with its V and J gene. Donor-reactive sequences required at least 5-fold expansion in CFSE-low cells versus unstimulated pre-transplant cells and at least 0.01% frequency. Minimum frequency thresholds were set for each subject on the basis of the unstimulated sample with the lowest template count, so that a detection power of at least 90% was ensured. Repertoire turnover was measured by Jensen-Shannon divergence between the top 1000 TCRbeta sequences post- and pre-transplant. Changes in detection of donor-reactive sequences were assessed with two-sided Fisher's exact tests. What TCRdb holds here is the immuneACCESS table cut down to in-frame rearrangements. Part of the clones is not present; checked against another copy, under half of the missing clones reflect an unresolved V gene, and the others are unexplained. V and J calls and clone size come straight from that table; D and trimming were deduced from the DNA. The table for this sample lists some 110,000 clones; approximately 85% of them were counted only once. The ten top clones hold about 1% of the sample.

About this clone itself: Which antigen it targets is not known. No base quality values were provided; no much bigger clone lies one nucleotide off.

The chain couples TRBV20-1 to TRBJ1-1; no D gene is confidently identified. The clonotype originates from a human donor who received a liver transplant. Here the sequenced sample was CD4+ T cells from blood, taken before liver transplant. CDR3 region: CSAPRATEAFF. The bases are TGCAGTGCGCCCCGAGCCACTGAAGCTTTCTTT.